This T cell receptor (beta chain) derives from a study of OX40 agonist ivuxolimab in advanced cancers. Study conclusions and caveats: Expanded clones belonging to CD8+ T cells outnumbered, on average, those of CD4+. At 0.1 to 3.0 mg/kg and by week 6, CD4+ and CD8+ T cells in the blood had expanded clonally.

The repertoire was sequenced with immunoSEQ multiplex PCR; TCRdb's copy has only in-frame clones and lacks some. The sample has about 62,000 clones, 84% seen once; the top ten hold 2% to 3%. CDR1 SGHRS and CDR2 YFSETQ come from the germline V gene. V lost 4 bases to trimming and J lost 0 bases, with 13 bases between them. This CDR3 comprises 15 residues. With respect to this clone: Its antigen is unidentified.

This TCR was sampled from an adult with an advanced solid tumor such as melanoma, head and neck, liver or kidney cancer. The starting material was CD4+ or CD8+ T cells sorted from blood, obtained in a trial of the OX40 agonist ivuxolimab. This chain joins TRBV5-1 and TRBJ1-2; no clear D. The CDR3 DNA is TGCGCCAGCAGCCCAATCCTGACCTCTAACTATGGCTACACCTTC. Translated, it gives CASSPILTSNYGYTF. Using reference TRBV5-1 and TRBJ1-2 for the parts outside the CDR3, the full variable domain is KAGVTQTPRYLIKTRGQQVTLSCSPISGHRSVSWYQQTPGQGLQFLFEYFSETQRNKGNFPGRFSGRQFSNSRSEMNVSTLELGDSALYLCASSPILTSNYGYTFGSGTRLTVV.